Each of the 23 T cell receptor beta chains below was sequenced from the same sample in a study of long-term antiretroviral therapy in people with HIV. At the survey level, the v3.0 immunoSEQ assay was run. Repertoires were generated with immunoSEQ multiplex PCR, while TCRdb's copy carries only in-frame clones and drops some. The sample carries about 25,000 clones, 75% to 90% recorded once. Source: unsorted PBMCs, taken 2.9 years after starting antiretroviral therapy. Receptors were obtained from a man aged 50-60 years with HIV.

This clone has only a few counts. The CDR3 spells CASTRPGQFSYNEQFF. As DNA, the CDR3 is TGTGCCAGCACCCGTCCGGGACAGTTTTCCTACAATGAGCAGTTCTTC. The rearrangement joins TRBV27 to TRBJ2-1, with 7 bases fitting TRBD1. Germline CDR1 MNHEY, CDR2 SMNVEV (reference sequence). The CDR3 is 16 amino acids. V shed 7 bases, J shed 1 base, and the junction held 10 bases outside the gene matches.

The J gene is TRBJ1-1, the V gene TRBV4-3, with unresolved D. Trimming pared 6 bases from V and 3 bases from J, leaving 17 bases between. Germline assignment: CDR1 LGHNA and CDR2 YSLEER. The CDR3 loop spans 15 amino acids. The CDR3 reads CASSSSVHSHTEAFF. For the CDR3, the DNA is TGCGCCAGCAGTTCAAGTGTTCACAGTCACACTGAAGCTTTCTTT.

This clone showed up just a few times. The rearrangement uses TRBV2 and TRBJ1-5; perhaps TRBD1 as D (5 bases). CDR3 length: 14 residues. V was cut by 6 bases and J by 0 bases, with 9 bases left in between. Germline CDR1 and CDR2: SNHLY and FYNNEI. This CDR3 is CASSQGFSNQPQHF. The CDR3 DNA reads as TGTGCCAGCAGCCAGGGTTTTAGCAATCAGCCCCAGCATTTT.

The chain joins TRBV6-6 to TRBJ1-5, with TRBD1 matching 7 bases. V lost 4 bases, J lost 0 bases, and 3 bases stayed unmatched. This CDR3 comprises 15 residues. Germline V gives CDR1 MNHNY, CDR2 SVGAGI (reference sequence). DNA of the CDR3: TGTGCCAGCAGTTGGGACAGATATAGCAATCAGCCCCAGCATTTT. Its protein product is CASSWDRYSNQPQHF.

This chain joins TRBV7-7 and TRBJ2-2; no clear D. There are 12 residues in the CDR3. CDR1 and CDR2 from the germline V gene are SSHAT and FNYEAQ (reference sequence). For the CDR3, the DNA is TGTGCTATCCTCCCGCGGTCCGGGGAGCTGTTTTTT. Amino acids: CAILPRSGELFF.

V is TRBV15 and J is TRBJ2-7; a weak D match, TRBD2 (7 bases). CDR1 is LNHNV, CDR2 YYDKDF, per germline (reference sequence). The CDR3 is 16 residues long. The V end was cut by 0 bases, the J end by 5 bases, with 17 bases between. The CDR3 loop is CATSREGGGGRDEQYF. CDR3 DNA sequence: TGTGCCACCAGCAGAGAGGGTGGGGGGGGCCGCGACGAGCAGTACTTC.

The chain couples TRBV19 to TRBJ1-2; no reliable D call. V gave up 6 bases and J gave up 5 bases, with 13 bases separating them. This CDR3 is 13 amino acids long. Germline V gene data show CDR1 as LNHDA and CDR2 as SQIVND (reference sequence). DNA of the CDR3: TGTGCCAGTAGAAGCGCAGGTGATTATGGCTACACCTTC. Translation gives CASRSAGDYGYTF.

The chain combines TRBV9 with TRBJ2-3; 9 nucleotides align to TRBD2. Germline loops: CDR1 SGDLS, CDR2 YYNGEE. With V trimmed by 4 bases and J by 2 bases, 5 bases remained unmatched. There are 15 residues in the CDR3. CDR3 residues: CASSSRLAATDTQYF. The CDR3 nucleotides are TGTGCCAGCAGCTCGAGACTAGCGGCCACAGATACGCAGTATTTT.

The chain uses TRBV19 and TRBJ2-7, with TRBD2 matching over 9 bases. The CDR3 is 14 amino acids. The V gene's germline CDR1 is LNHDA and CDR2 SQIVND (reference sequence). The V segment lost 4 bases and the J segment 5 bases; nucleotides outside the gene matches: 6. The CDR3, as DNA: TGTGCCAGTAGTAGCGGGGGGGCTCCCAACGAGCAGTACTTC. Translation: CASSSGGAPNEQYF.

The V gene is TRBV5-6, the J gene TRBJ1-5; 9 bases line up with TRBD1. The V segment lost 4 bases and the J segment 4 bases; nucleotides outside the gene matches: 15. This CDR3 has 18 residues. Germline V gives CDR1 SGHDT, CDR2 YYEEEE. The DNA of the CDR3 is TGTGCCAGCAGCCGCCTACGGGGACAGGGTTTGGGGAATCAGCCCCAGCATTTT. This gives the protein CASSRLRGQGLGNQPQHF.

The chain joins TRBV6-5 to TRBJ2-7; D is unclear. CDR1 and CDR2 (germline): MNHEY, SVGAGI. The CDR3 has 11 amino acids. The ends were cut back, 5 bases at V and 5 bases at J, with 7 bases in the middle. The CDR3 bases are TGTGCCAGCAGTCCAAGGAACGAGCAGTACTTC. Translated: CASSPRNEQYF.

This chain connects TRBV6-1 to TRBJ1-5, with 7 nucleotides matching TRBD1. The CDR3 consists of 14 residues. Germline-derived CDR1 and CDR2 are MNHNS and SASEGT. After removal of 7 bases from V and 4 bases from J, the junction contained 7 bases not matched to a gene. The chain's CDR3 is CASMTGILNQPQHF. CDR3 DNA sequence: TGTGCCAGCATGACAGGGATACTAAATCAGCCCCAGCATTTT.

Of note for this clone: Different DNA sequences within this sample yield the same CDR3. The chain joins TRBV7-9 to TRBJ1-4; D gene ambiguous. The CDR3 has 14 amino acids. The V gene's germline CDR1 is SEHNR and CDR2 FQNEAQ (reference sequence). The ends were cut back, 0 bases at V and 7 bases at J, with 9 bases in the middle. This CDR3 is CASSLAGVGEKLFF. DNA for the CDR3: TGTGCCAGCAGCTTAGCCGGGGTCGGTGAAAAACTGTTTTTT.

This clone was seen more than once but under ten times. The V and J genes are TRBV30 and TRBJ1-6; no clear D. Germline loops: CDR1 GTSNPN, CDR2 SVGIG (reference sequence). The V gene lost 2 bases and the J gene lost 14 bases, with 22 bases spanning the gap. The CDR3 extends over 15 amino acids. CDR3 DNA: TGTGCCTGGAGTAGGCAGGCGGTGGGTAATTCGGCCCTCCACTTT. Its protein product is CAWSRQAVGNSALHF.

The chain recombines TRBV6-5 with TRBJ1-1; perhaps TRBD1 as D (5 bases). Germline values: CDR1 MNHEY, CDR2 SVGAGI. This CDR3 contains 14 residues. Deletions cut 7 bases from V and 4 bases from J, with 16 bases between. The CDR3 reads CASTFRGGSTEAFF. The CDR3 DNA is TGTGCCAGCACCTTTCGGGGGGGAAGCACTGAAGCTTTCTTT.

This clone was observed a handful of times. The rearrangement joins TRBV5-1 to TRBJ1-6; D unresolved. The CDR3 runs 15 residues. CDR1 and CDR2 from the germline V gene are SGHRS and YFSETQ. The V end was cut by 0 bases, the J end by 5 bases, with 9 bases between. The CDR3, as DNA: TGCGCCAGCAGCTTGGACGGGCTCAATAATTCACCCCTCCACTTT. Its protein product is CASSLDGLNNSPLHF.

This chain joins TRBV4-2 and TRBJ2-3, with TRBD2 matching over 11 bases. The CDR3 spans 16 residues. The germline gives CDR1 LGHNA, CDR2 YNFKEQ. V dropped 0 bases and J dropped 5; count of bases not matched to a gene: 4. The CDR3 nucleotides read TGTGCCAGCAGCCAAGACCTAGCGGGGGGCCAAGATACGCAGTATTTT. This codes for CASSQDLAGGQDTQYF.

The CDR3 DNA is TGTGCCAGCAGTTACTCTGGACAGCAAGAATCACCCCTCCACTTT. It translates to CASSYSGQQESPLHF. The chain links TRBV6-5 to TRBJ1-6; D may be TRBD1 (6 bases). Germline V lookup: CDR1 MNHEY, CDR2 SVGAGI. This CDR3 is 15 amino acids long. V dropped 0 bases and J dropped 10 bases, with 13 bases sitting between them.

The chain is built from TRBV7-9 and TRBJ1-6, with TRBD1 identical over 8 bases. The V segment lost 4 bases and the J segment 9 bases; nucleotides outside the gene matches: 8. The CDR3 spans 15 residues. The germline CDR1 and CDR2 sequences are SEHNR and FQNEAQ (reference sequence). CDR3 loop: CASSSGTGALSPLHF. The CDR3 DNA sequence: TGTGCCAGCAGCTCCGGGACAGGCGCCCTTTCACCCCTCCACTTT.

The chain combines TRBV28 with TRBJ2-3; D remains ambiguous. V lost 4 bases to trimming and J lost 0 bases, with 11 bases between them. CDR1 and CDR2 (germline): MDHEN, SYDVKM. CDR3 length: 15 residues. The CDR3 sequence is CASSWYSSSTDTQYF. In DNA form, the CDR3 reads TGTGCCAGCAGTTGGTATTCGAGTAGCACAGATACGCAGTATTTT.

The genes are TRBV11-2 and TRBJ1-1, with D perhaps TRBD1 (5 bases). In germline, CDR1 is SGHAT, CDR2 FQNNGV. V lost 5 bases and J lost 10, with 8 bases in between. The CDR3 spans 10 residues. Here the CDR3 DNA reads TGTGCCAGCAGCCAGGGATTAGCTTTCTTT. Translation gives CASSQGLAFF.

As concerns this clone: A read error may account for a junction end that differs from germline. The gene calls are TRBV7-7 and TRBJ2-2, with D possibly being TRBD2 (5 bases). This CDR3 spans 13 amino acids. CDR1 and CDR2 from the germline V gene are SSHAT and FNYEAQ (reference sequence). CDR3 sequence reads: CASSLASGGELFF. DNA for the CDR3: TGTGCTAGCAGCTTAGCTTCGGGAGGGGAGCTGTTTTTT.

The genes are TRBV6-5 and TRBJ2-1; tentative D call: TRBD1 (6 bases). From germline, CDR1 is MNHEY and CDR2 SVGAGI. V lost 5 bases and J 3 bases, leaving 14 bases between the germline ends. The CDR3 runs 15 residues. CDR3 in DNA: TGTGCCAGCAGTCTTGACAGGTTGCGCTACAATGAGCAGTTCTTC. Amino acids: CASSLDRLRYNEQFF.